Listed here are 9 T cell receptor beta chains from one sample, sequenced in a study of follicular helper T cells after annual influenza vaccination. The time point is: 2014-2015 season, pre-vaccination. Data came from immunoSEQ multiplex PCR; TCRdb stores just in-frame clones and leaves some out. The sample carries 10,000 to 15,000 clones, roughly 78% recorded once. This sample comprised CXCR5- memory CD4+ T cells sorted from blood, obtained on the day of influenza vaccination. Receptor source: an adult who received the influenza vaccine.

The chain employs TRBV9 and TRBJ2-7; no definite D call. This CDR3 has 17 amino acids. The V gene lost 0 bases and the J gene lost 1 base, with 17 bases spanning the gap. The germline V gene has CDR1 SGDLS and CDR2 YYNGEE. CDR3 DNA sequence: TGTGCCAGCAGCGTAGTAGTCGGTTTACGGGTGTCCTACGAGCAGTACTTC. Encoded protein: CASSVVVGLRVSYEQYF.

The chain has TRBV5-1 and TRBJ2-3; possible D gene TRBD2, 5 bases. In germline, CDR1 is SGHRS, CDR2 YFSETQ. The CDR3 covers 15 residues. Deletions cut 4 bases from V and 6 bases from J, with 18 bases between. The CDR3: CASSPGRGSGDTQYF. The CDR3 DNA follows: TGCGCCAGCAGCCCTGGTCGGGGATCGGGGGATACGCAGTATTTT.

The CDR3 reads CASSLASGREQFF. The CDR3 coding sequence is TGTGCCAGCAGCTTGGCCTCGGGACGTGAGCAGTTCTTC. The chain recombines TRBV5-6 with TRBJ2-1, with D possibly called TRBD1 or TRBD2 (5 bases each). Germline loops: CDR1 SGHDT, CDR2 YYEEEE. V was shortened by 0 bases and J by 9 bases, with 10 bases between the two germline ends. The CDR3 has 13 amino acids.

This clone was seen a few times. CDR3 residues: CASSWDREKLFF. The CDR3 DNA reads as TGTGCCAGCAGCTGGGACAGAGAAAAACTGTTTTTT. The chain uses TRBV7-9 and TRBJ1-4; TRBD1 matches 7 bases. V lost 4 bases, J lost 8 bases, and 1 base stayed unmatched. Germline-derived CDR1 and CDR2 are SEHNR and FQNEAQ (reference sequence). CDR3 length: 12 amino acids.

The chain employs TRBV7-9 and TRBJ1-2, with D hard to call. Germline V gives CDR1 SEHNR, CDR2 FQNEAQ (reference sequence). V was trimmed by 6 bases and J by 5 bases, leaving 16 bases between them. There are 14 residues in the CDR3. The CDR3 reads CASRMISGTYGYTF. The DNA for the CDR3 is TGTGCCAGCAGGATGATTTCAGGAACTTATGGCTACACCTTC. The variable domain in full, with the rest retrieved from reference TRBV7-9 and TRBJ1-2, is DTGVSQNPRHKITKRGQNVTFRCDPISEHNRLYWYRQTLGQGPEFLTYFQNEAQLEKSRLLSDRFSAERPKGSFSTLEIQRTEQGDSAMYLCASRMISGTYGYTFGSGTRLTVV.

This CDR3 is CASSTDTPFSYEQYF. The CDR3 DNA sequence: TGTGCCAGCAGCACTGACACCCCCTTTTCCTACGAGCAGTACTTC. The chain carries TRBV11-2 and TRBJ2-7; D not certain. Germline-derived CDR1 and CDR2 are SGHAT and FQNNGV. V shed 5 bases and J shed 1 base, with 15 bases lying between them. The CDR3 consists of 15 residues.

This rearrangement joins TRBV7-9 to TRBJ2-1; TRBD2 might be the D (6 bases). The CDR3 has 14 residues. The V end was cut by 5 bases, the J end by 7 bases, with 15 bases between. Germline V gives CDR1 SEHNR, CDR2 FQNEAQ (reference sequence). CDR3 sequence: CASSRDSVVNEQFF. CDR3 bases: TGTGCCAGCAGCCGGGACTCCGTCGTTAATGAGCAGTTCTTC.

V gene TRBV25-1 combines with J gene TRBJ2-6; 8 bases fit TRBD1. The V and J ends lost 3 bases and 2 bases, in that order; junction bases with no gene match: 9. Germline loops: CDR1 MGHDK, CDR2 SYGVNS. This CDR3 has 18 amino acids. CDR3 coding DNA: TGTGCCAGCAGTGATAGGACAGGGACCAGAACTGGGGCCAACGTCCTGACTTTC. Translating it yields CASSDRTGTRTGANVLTF.

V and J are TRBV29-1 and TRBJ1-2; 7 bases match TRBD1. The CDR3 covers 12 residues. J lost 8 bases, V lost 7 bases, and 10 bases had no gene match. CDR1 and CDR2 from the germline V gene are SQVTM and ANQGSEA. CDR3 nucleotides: TGCAGCGGACAGGGAGGTTTCGGAGGCTACACCTTC. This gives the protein CSGQGGFGGYTF.